This TCR beta chain derives from a study of blood T cell repertoires in COVID-19. Overall study context: Italy, Spain and the United States were the sources of the convalescent and acute COVID-19 samples. In each case, the material was cDNA or gDNA derived from T cells, B-cell-depleted T cells, or PBMCs.

The CDR3 is 15 residues long. J was trimmed by 14 bases and V by 5 bases; bases with no gene match: 14. The germline V gene encodes CDR1 MNHEY and CDR2 SMNVEV (reference sequence). Authors' processing steps: Estimation of nucleated cell counts was performed using reference gene primer amplification. Here immunoSEQ multiplex PCR was the method, and the copy in TCRdb shows in-frame clones only, minus some. That table is the source of V, J and clone size, and D and trimming were worked out from the DNA. The table includes roughly 100,000 clones, about four fifths detected once. This receptor was obtained from a woman in her sixties or seventies with acute or convalescent COVID-19. The sequenced sample consisted of peripheral blood. The gene calls are TRBV27 and TRBJ1-6, with TRBD1 identical over 8 bases. The CDR3 nucleotides read TGTGCCAGCAGTATAGCCGGGACAGGAGCCTTGGCCCTCCACTTT. It translates to CASSIAGTGALALHF.